This record concerns one TCR beta chain sequence. Its antigen is unknown. CDR1 is SNHLY and CDR2 is FYNNEI in the germline V gene. CDR3 length equals 14 residues. The ends lost 4 bases at V and 6 bases at J; junction bases unmatched: 5. The data are from a study of T cell responses to AZD1222 COVID-19 vaccine. Generated by immunoSEQ multiplex PCR, the TCRdb table keeps only in-frame clones and is missing some. The repertoire consists of 100,000 to 150,000 clones, with more than 75% occurring once and the leading ten covering around 0.99%. Findings and caveats of the study: Nearly half of spike-specific TCRs reportedly target variant regions that are unmutated in the B.1.351 and B.1.1.7 variants. The study found vaccine-associated CD4 TCRs spanning spike, dominant at 160-218 and 743-854.

The starting material was peripheral blood, obtained 28 days after the second AZD1222 dose. This clonotype was sampled from an adult who received the AZD1222 COVID-19 vaccine. The chain carries TRBV2 and TRBJ1-2, with 10 nucleotides matching TRBD1. CDR3 in amino acids: CASSVSGQGHGYTF. In DNA form, the CDR3 reads TGTGCCAGCAGTGTCTCGGGACAGGGGCATGGCTACACCTTC.